Listed below are T cell receptor beta chains from one sample, sequenced in a study of shared clonotypes between healthy human individuals. Sequencing was performed with immunoSEQ multiplex PCR; in TCRdb, only in-frame clones are kept and a portion is missing. The table lists around 750,000 clones, around 67% of them singletons. The sample taken for sequencing was memory CD4+ T cells sorted from blood. These receptors were collected from a woman in her twenties or thirties in good health. CDR3s include the opening cysteine and the closing phenylalanine or tryptophan. The D gene is left open where the match is weak. Rows give clone size only sometimes, using once, few, many, or a class for an expanded clone.

>15|TRBV2|TRBJ2-1|TRBD2|NA
TGTGCCAGCAGTGAAAGCGGGATATCAACCAATGAGCAGTTCTTC
CASSESGISTNEQFF
>15|TRBV19|TRBJ2-4|NA|few
TGTGCCAGTAGATCTGGAGGAGGGCGGGAAAACATTCAGTACTTC
CASRSGGGRENIQYF
>14|TRBV7-3|TRBJ1-2|NA|NA
TGTGCCAGCAGCTTAAGCGGGGCTGGATATGGCTACACCTTC
CASSLSGAGYGYTF
>15|TRBV19|TRBJ1-1|NA|NA
TGTGCCAGTAGTATGCTGGCTCCTGAGAACACTGAAGCTTTCTTT
CASSMLAPENTEAFF
>14|TRBV7-9|TRBJ1-4|NA|NA
TGTGCCAGCAGCCCAATCGGGGGGGAGGAAAAACTGTTTTTT
CASSPIGGEEKLFF
>15|TRBV6-5|TRBJ1-2|TRBD1|NA
TGTGCCAGCAGTTACTCCCCAGGGGGCGCAAATGGCTACACCTTC
CASSYSPGGANGYTF
>14|TRBV5-4|TRBJ2-3|NA|NA
TGTGCCAGCAGCTCCCGGCTAGACACAGATACGCAGTATTTT
CASSSRLDTDTQYF
>15|TRBV28|TRBJ1-4|NA|few
TGTGCCAGCGGCGGGGAGGCAGGGAGGGATGAAAAACTGTTTTTT
CASGGEAGRDEKLFF
>13|TRBV18|TRBJ1-1|TRBD1|NA
TGTGCCAGCTCAAGTACAGGGGACACTGAAGCTTTCTTT
CASSSTGDTEAFF
>14|TRBV11-1|TRBJ2-7|NA|many
TGTGCCAGCAGCTCCCAGCGGGACAGTTACGAGCAGTACTTC
CASSSQRDSYEQYF
>15|TRBV6-5|TRBJ2-4|NA|NA
TGTGCCAGCAGTTCCGGGCGACCTTTGGGAAACATTCAGTACTTC
CASSSGRPLGNIQYF
>15|TRBV19|TRBJ2-3|NA|NA
TGTGCCAGTAGTATAATGGCAGCTAGCACAGATACGCAGTATTTT
CASSIMAASTDTQYF
>14|TRBV10-2|TRBJ2-7|TRBD2|NA
TGCGCCAGCAGTGAGTCAGCGGGAGGGCTCGAGCAGTACTTC
CASSESAGGLEQYF
>13|TRBV28|TRBJ1-2|NA|NA
TGTGCCAGCAGTTTGGAAGGCGCTTTGGGCTACACCTTC
CASSLEGALGYTF
>14|TRBV11-2|TRBJ1-1|TRBD1|NA
TGTGCCAGCAGCTTAAGCACAGGGGGCACTGAAGCTTTCTTT
CASSLSTGGTEAFF
>12|TRBV28|TRBJ2-7|NA|NA
TGTGCCAGCAGTTCATACAGGGACGAGCAGTACTTC
CASSSYRDEQYF
>15|TRBV18|TRBJ2-1|TRBD1|NA
TGTGCCAGCTCACCACCGGTGCAGGGGGCTGGTGAGCAGTTCTTC
CASSPPVQGAGEQFF
>14|TRBV10-2|TRBJ2-5|NA|NA
TGCGCCAGCGGATCGATGGCTAGCAGAGAGACCCAGTACTTC
CASGSMASRETQYF
>14|TRBV21-1|TRBJ2-5|NA|few
TGTGCCAGCAGCAGAACCCTCCCCACAGAGACCCAGTACTTC
CASSRTLPTETQYF
>14|TRBV11-2|TRBJ2-2|NA|NA
TGTGCCAGCAGCTATCTCCCGAGGGCCGGGGAGCTGTTTTTT
CASSYLPRAGELFF
>15|TRBV11-2|TRBJ2-6|NA|NA
TGTGCCAGCAGCTTAGGACAGCCTGGGGCCAACGTCCTGACTTTC
CASSLGQPGANVLTF
>17|TRBV11-3|TRBJ2-1|TRBD1|NA
TGTGCCAGCAGCCGGGGAGTGGTCACAGGGGGTTCTAATGAGCAGTTCTTC
CASSRGVVTGGSNEQFF
>14|TRBV10-3|TRBJ1-5|NA|NA
TGTGCCATCAGGGGGGAGAATAGCAATCAGCCCCAGCATTTT
CAIRGENSNQPQHF
>17|TRBV7-8|TRBJ2-7|NA|few
TGTGCCAGCAGCTTAGTGGTCGGGACATTTTCCTCCTACGAGCAGTACTTC
CASSLVVGTFSSYEQYF
>13|TRBV2|TRBJ2-5|NA|NA
TGTGCCAGCAGTCGGGCTCCCCGGGAGACCCAGTACTTC
CASSRAPRETQYF
>14|TRBV7-3|TRBJ1-2|NA|NA
TGTGCCAGCAGCAAACTACGGGGGCCTTCTGGCTACACCTTC
CASSKLRGPSGYTF
>16|TRBV16|TRBJ1-1|NA|NA
TGTGCCAGCAGCCGAAACCGACCCGCCGGGAACACTGAAGCTTTCTTT
CASSRNRPAGNTEAFF
>12|TRBV2|TRBJ2-5|NA|NA
TGTGCCAGCAGTGACGGGTTAGAGACCCAGTACTTC
CASSDGLETQYF
>15|TRBV11-3|TRBJ2-5|TRBD1|NA
TGTGCCAGCAGCGCGGGACAGGGGTTAGAAGAGACCCAGTACTTC
CASSAGQGLEETQYF
>12|TRBV6-6|TRBJ1-1|TRBD1|NA
TGTGCCAGCAGTTCCTCGGGACAGACGGCTTTCTTT
CASSSSGQTAFF
>14|TRBV2|TRBJ2-5|NA|NA
TGTGCCAGCAGTGGGCTGGACCGTCAAGAGACCCAGTACTTC
CASSGLDRQETQYF
>14|TRBV7-8|TRBJ2-7|NA|NA
TGTGCCAGCAGCCACCGGGAGCAAACCTACGAGCAGTACTTC
CASSHREQTYEQYF
>14|TRBV5-1|TRBJ2-3|NA|once
TGCGCCAGCAGCGTAATACCCGTTCCAGATACGCAGTATTTT
CASSVIPVPDTQYF
>15|TRBV6-5|TRBJ1-1|TRBD1|few
TGTGCCAGCAGTTACGCTCAGGGGGCGGACACTGAAGCTTTCTTT
CASSYAQGADTEAFF
>14|TRBV6-5|TRBJ1-5|NA|NA
TGTGCCAGCAGTTACTCTGGGGGGGATCAGCCCCAGCATTTT
CASSYSGGDQPQHF
>16|TRBV9|TRBJ2-5|TRBD2|NA
TGTGCCAGCAGCGCCGGGACTAGCGGGGTTCAAGAGACCCAGTACTTC
CASSAGTSGVQETQYF
>17|TRBV19|TRBJ2-3|TRBD1|few
TGTGCCAGTAGTATAGCCGGGACAGGGGGCCCCACAGATACGCAGTATTTT
CASSIAGTGGPTDTQYF
>13|TRBV2|TRBJ1-2|TRBD1|NA
TGTGCCAGCAGTGGAGACAGGGGTTGGGGCTACACCTTC
CASSGDRGWGYTF
>12|TRBV14|TRBJ2-5|NA|NA
TGTGCCAGCAGCCGGACAGCAGAGACCCAGTACTTC
CASSRTAETQYF
>18|TRBV18|TRBJ2-7|TRBD2|NA
TGTGCCAGCTCACCATTTTCCCTAGCGGGAGGGCCGTCCTACGAGCAGTACTTC
CASSPFSLAGGPSYEQYF
>15|TRBV14|TRBJ2-3|NA|NA
TGTGCCAGCAGCCGGAGGCCTGGGGGCCCAGATACGCAGTATTTT
CASSRRPGGPDTQYF
>14|TRBV10-2|TRBJ2-2|NA|NA
TGCGCCAGCAGTGAAATTCGCAGTACCGGGGAGCTGTTTTTT
CASSEIRSTGELFF
>15|TRBV19|TRBJ2-1|TRBD2|NA
TGTGCCAGTAGTAGTATTAGCGGGAGAGTCGATGAGCAGTTCTTC
CASSSISGRVDEQFF
>13|TRBV2|TRBJ1-4|NA|once
TGTGCCAGCGGGGGACCAGGCAATGAAAAACTGTTTTTT
CASGGPGNEKLFF
>16|TRBV25-1|TRBJ1-2|TRBD1|few
TGTGCCAGCAGTGAATATCGCCAGGGGGTGGGAAGTGGCTACACCTTC
CASSEYRQGVGSGYTF
>16|TRBV19|TRBJ2-7|TRBD2|NA
TGTGCCAGTAGGATCTCGGGACTAGCGGCTACCTACGAGCAGTACTTC
CASRISGLAATYEQYF
>13|TRBV7-2|TRBJ1-1|NA|NA
TGTGCCAGCAGCTTATGGATGAACACTGAAGCTTTCTTT
CASSLWMNTEAFF